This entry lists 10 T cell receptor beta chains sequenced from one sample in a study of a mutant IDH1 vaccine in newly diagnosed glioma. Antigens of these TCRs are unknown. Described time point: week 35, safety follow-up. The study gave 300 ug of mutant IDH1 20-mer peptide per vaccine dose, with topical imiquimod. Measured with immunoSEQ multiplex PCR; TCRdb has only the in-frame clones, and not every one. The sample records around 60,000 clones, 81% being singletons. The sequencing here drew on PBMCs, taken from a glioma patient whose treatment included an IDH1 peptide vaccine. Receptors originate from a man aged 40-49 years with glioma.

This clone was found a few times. CDR3 DNA: TGTGCCAGCAGTTTTGGGGACCCCTACGAGCAGTACTTC. Protein product: CASSFGDPYEQYF. The J gene is TRBJ2-7, the V gene TRBV28; D may correspond to TRBD1 or TRBD2 (5 bases each). The CDR3 has 13 residues. Trimming took 3 bases from V and 2 from J, leaving 8 bases between them. The germline CDR1 and CDR2 sequences are MDHEN and SYDVKM.

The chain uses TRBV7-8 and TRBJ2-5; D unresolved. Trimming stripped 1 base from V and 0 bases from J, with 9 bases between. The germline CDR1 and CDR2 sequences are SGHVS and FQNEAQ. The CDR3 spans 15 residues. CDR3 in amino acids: CASSLDAAYQETQYF. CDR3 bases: TGTGCCAGCAGCTTAGACGCGGCCTACCAAGAGACCCAGTACTTC. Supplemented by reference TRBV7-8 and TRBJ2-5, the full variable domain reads GAGVSQSPRYKVAKRGQDVALRCDPISGHVSLFWYQQALGQGPEFLTYFQNEAQLDKSGLPSDRFFAERPEGSVSTLKIQRTQQEDSAVYLCASSLDAAYQETQYFGPGTRLLVL.

CDR3 sequence: CASSLGAGDYNEQFF. The DNA for the CDR3 is TGCGCCAGCAGCTTGGGAGCGGGGGATTACAATGAGCAGTTCTTC. The chain couples TRBV5-1 to TRBJ2-1; 8 bases agree with TRBD2. V lost 0 bases to trimming and J lost 4 bases; unmatched junction nucleotides: 3. CDR1 is SGHRS, CDR2 YFSETQ, per germline. The CDR3 contains 15 residues. The full variable domain, completed using reference TRBV5-1 and TRBJ2-1, is KAGVTQTPRYLIKTRGQQVTLSCSPISGHRSVSWYQQTPGQGLQFLFEYFSETQRNKGNFPGRFSGRQFSNSRSEMNVSTLELGDSALYLCASSLGAGDYNEQFFGPGTRLTVL.

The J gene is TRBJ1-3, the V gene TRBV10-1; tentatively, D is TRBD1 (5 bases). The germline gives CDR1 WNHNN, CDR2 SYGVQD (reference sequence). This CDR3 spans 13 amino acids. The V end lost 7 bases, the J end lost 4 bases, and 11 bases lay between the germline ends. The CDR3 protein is CASTKGSGNTIYF. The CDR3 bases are TGCGCCAGCACCAAGGGGTCCGGAAACACCATATATTTT.

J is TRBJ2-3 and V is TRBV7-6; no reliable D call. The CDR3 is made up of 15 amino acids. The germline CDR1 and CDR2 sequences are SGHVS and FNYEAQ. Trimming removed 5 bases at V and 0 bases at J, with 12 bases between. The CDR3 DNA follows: TGTGCCAGCAGCCGCGACTTGCCTAGCACAGATACGCAGTATTTT. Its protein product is CASSRDLPSTDTQYF.

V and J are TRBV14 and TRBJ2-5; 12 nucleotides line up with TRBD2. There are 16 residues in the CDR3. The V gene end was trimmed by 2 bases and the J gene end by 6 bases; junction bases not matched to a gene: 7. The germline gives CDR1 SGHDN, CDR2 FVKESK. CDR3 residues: CASSQSRLAGAQTQYF. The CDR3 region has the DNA TGTGCCAGCAGCCAATCAAGACTAGCGGGAGCACAGACCCAGTACTTC.

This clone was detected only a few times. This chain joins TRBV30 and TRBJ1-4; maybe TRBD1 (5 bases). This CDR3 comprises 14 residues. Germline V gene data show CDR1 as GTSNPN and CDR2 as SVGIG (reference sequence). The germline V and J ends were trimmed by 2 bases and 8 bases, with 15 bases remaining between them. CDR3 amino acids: CAWSPFGDGEKLFF. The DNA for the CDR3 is TGTGCCTGGAGTCCCTTCGGGGACGGGGAAAAACTGTTTTTT.

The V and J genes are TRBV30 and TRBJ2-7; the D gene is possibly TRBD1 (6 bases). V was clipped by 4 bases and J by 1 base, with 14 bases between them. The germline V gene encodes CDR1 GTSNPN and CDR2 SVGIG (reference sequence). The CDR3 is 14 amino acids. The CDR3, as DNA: TGTGCCTGGACCCTGTACGGACAGTCCTACGAGCAGTACTTC. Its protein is CAWTLYGQSYEQYF.

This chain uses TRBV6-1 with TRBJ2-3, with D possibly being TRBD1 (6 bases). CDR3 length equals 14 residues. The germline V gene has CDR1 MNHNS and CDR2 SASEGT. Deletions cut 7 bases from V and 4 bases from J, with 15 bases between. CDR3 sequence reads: CASTIGQFADTQYF. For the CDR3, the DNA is TGTGCCAGCACTATCGGACAGTTTGCAGATACGCAGTATTTT.

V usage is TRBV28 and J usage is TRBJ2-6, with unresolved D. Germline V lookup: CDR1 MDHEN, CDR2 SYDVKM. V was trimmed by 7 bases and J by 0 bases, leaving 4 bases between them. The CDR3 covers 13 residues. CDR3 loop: CASTVSGANVLTF. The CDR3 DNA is TGTGCCAGCACAGTCTCTGGGGCCAACGTCCTGACTTTC.